Listed here is a single T cell receptor (beta chain). Its antigen is not known. The source of the sample is a study of tumor-infiltrating lymphocytes in localized non-small cell lung cancer. Germline V gene data show CDR1 as MNHEY and CDR2 as SMNVEV (reference sequence). The junction had 4 bases not matched to a gene; V was cut back by 5 bases and J by 10 bases. The CDR3 sequence is 13 residues long. Study results and limitations: Tumors had more T cell infiltration than uninvolved lung, per TCRbeta sequencing and CD3 counts. Different pieces of the same tissue went to different assays, confounding technical variation with intratumor heterogeneity.

The repertoire was sequenced with immunoSEQ multiplex PCR; TCRdb's copy has only in-frame clones and lacks some. The table has 10,000 to 15,000 clones, about 85% seen once. Sequencing was done on a sample of lung tumor tissue. This sequence joins TRBV27 and TRBJ1-6, with 8 bases matching TRBD1. The TCR originated in a human donor with non-small cell lung cancer. The CDR3 reads CASSEDRGSPLHF. In DNA, the CDR3 is TGTGCCAGCAGTGAAGACAGGGGCTCACCCCTCCACTTT.